The clone carrying this TCR beta chain was seen at least ten times. Its antigen is unidentified. TCRdb fed the reads into MiXCR, producing one record per CDR3 protein. The sample shows about 700,000 distinct CDR3 sequences, 30% to 40% of them seen only once. The sample comes from a study of T cell repertoires in cytomegalovirus infection. Study information: Recently identified HLA-C-restricted CMV epitopes and well-studied HLA-B-restricted CMV epitopes were used by the study.

Between the trimmed V and J ends, which lost 7 bases and 1 base, there was a span of 15 bases. CDR3 length equals 15 residues. Material: cultured PBMCs, obtained from culture after CMV antigen stimulation. This receptor was taken from a human donor in good health (CMV status not recorded). Some clones in this sample may be carry-over from other donors' samples. The V gene is TRBV12-3 or TRBV12-4, the J gene TRBJ2-3, with D perhaps matching TRBD1 or TRBD2 (5 bases each). This chain's CDR3 is CASMTAAPRTDTQYF. CDR3 sequence (DNA): TGTGCCAGCATGACAGCGGCCCCGCGCACAGATACGCAGTATTTT.